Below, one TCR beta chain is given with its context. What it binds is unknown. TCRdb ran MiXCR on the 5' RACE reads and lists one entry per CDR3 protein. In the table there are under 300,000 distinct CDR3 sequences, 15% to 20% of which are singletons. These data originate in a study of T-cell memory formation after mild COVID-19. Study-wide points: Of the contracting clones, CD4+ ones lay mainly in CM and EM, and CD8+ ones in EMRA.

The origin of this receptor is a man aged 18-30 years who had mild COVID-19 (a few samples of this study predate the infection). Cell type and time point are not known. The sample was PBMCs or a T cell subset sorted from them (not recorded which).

CDR3 sequence reads: CASSSGTSQETQYF. CDR3 coding DNA: TGTGCCAGCAGCTCCGGGACTAGTCAAGAGACCCAGTACTTC. The rearrangement uses TRBV7-3 and TRBJ2-5; 8 bases are shared with TRBD2. The CDR3 has 14 residues. CDR1 and CDR2 (germline): SGHTA, FQGTGA. Trimming cost V 4 bases and J 2 bases; bases outside gene matches: 3.